Given below is one TCR beta chain in context. The antigen is unknown. This sample is drawn from a study of Ad26.COV2.S vaccination and SARS-CoV-2 variants. Study summary: The vaccine Ad26.COV2.S was put into the muscle once, or twice with 56 days between. General study results and limits: Similar non-spike TCR breadth was observed in recipients of vaccine and of placebo. Analyses of TCR breadth and depth may have underestimated total T cell responses.

Treatment denoted: around 19 received Ad26.COV2.S at low or high dose, single or two shots; 5 received placebo; per-sample allocation not given. Vaccine and placebo recipients were sampled on day 63 after the first injection. Germline V gene sequence: CDR1 SGHTA, CDR2 FQGNSA. V was trimmed by 1 base and J by 2 bases, leaving 9 bases between them. CDR3 length: 15 residues. Profiled with immunoSEQ multiplex PCR; TCRdb holds only in-frame clones, not every one. Among about 320,000 clones listed, around four fifths were seen once. The sample was peripheral blood, taken in a trial of Ad26.COV2.S vaccine versus placebo. V gene TRBV7-2 combines with J gene TRBJ2-1; no reliable D call. The source of this sequence is a person between 18 and 59 years old who received the Ad26.COV2.S COVID-19 vaccine or a placebo. CDR3 DNA: TGTGCCAGCAGCTTAGGTATAGGTACCTACAATGAGCAGTTCTTC. Amino acids: CASSLGIGTYNEQFF.